This TCR beta chain is drawn from a study of T cell responses to AZD1222 COVID-19 vaccine. The CDR3 runs to 20 residues. Germline loops: CDR1 SGDLS, CDR2 YYNGEE. The V gene end was trimmed by 3 bases and the J gene end by 1 base; junction bases not matched to a gene: 10. Clones were sequenced by immunoSEQ multiplex PCR, and TCRdb holds only the in-frame ones, with some missing. The sample yields about 60,000 clones, roughly 88% seen once. Material: peripheral blood, obtained on day 0 of AZD1222 vaccination. This rearrangement joins TRBV9 to TRBJ2-1; 16 bases are a match to TRBD2. This TCR came from an adult in good health. The chain's CDR3 is CASSARLGLAGGMSYNEQFF. The CDR3 DNA is TGTGCCAGCAGCGCCCGCCTGGGACTAGCGGGAGGGATGTCCTACAATGAGCAGTTCTTC. Full variable domain (outside the CDR3, taken from reference TRBV9 and TRBJ2-1): DSGVTQTPKHLITATGQRVTLRCSPRSGDLSVYWYQQSLDQGLQFLIQYYNGEERAKGNILERFSAQQFPDLHSELNLSSLELGDSALYFCASSARLGLAGGMSYNEQFFGPGTRLTVL.